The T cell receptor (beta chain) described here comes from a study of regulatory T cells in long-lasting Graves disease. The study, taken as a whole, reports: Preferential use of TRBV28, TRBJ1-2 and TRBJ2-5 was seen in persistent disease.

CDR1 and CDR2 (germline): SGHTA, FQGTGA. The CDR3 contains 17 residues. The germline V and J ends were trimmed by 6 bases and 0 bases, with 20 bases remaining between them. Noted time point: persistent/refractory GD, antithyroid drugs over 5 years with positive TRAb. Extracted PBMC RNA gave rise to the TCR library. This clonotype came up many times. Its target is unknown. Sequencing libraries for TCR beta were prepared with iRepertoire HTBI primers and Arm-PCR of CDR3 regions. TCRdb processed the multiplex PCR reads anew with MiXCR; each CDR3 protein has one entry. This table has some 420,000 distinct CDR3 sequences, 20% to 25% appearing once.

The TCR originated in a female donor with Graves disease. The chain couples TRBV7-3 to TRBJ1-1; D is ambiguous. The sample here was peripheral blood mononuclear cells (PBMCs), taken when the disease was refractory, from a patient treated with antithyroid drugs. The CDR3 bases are TGTGCCAGCAGACCCGACGACTCGCCTGGGGTGAACACTGAAGCTTTCTTT. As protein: CASRPDDSPGVNTEAFF.